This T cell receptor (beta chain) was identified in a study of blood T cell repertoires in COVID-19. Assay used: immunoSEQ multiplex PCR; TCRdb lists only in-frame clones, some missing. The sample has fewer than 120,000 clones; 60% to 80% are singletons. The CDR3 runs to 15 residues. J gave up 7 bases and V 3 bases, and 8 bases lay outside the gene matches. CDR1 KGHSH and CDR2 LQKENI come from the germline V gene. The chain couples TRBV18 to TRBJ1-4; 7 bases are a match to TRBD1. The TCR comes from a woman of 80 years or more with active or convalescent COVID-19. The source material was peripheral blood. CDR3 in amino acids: CASSPVQGLVEKLFF. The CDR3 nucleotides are TGTGCCAGCTCACCGGTACAGGGGCTGGTTGAAAAACTGTTTTTT.